Presented here are 22 T cell receptor beta chains from one specimen sequenced in a study of neoadjuvant anti-PD-1 for oral cavity cancer. The protocol was immunoSEQ multiplex PCR, while the TCRdb copy is restricted to in-frame clones and leaves out a portion. Here the sample spans about 14,000 clones, less than 85% being singletons. Sample: PBMCs, taken before nivolumab (anti-PD-1) treatment. The receptors derive from a person aged 35 to 85 with oral cavity squamous cell carcinoma.

This clone has only one observation. The J gene is TRBJ2-4, the V gene TRBV5-1; D is possibly TRBD1 (5 bases). V dropped 4 bases and J dropped 8 bases, with 19 bases sitting between them. Germline CDR1 SGHRS, CDR2 YFSETQ. The CDR3 is 15 amino acids. The CDR3 loop is CASSADRNKGYIQYF. The CDR3 DNA follows: TGCGCCAGCAGCGCTGACAGAAATAAGGGTTACATTCAGTACTTC. Full variable domain (remainder filled in from reference TRBV5-1 and TRBJ2-4): KAGVTQTPRYLIKTRGQQVTLSCSPISGHRSVSWYQQTPGQGLQFLFEYFSETQRNKGNFPGRFSGRQFSNSRSEMNVSTLELGDSALYLCASSADRNKGYIQYFGAGTRLSVL.

This chain connects TRBV6-5 to TRBJ1-2; 9 bases map to TRBD1. The CDR3 extends over 14 amino acids. Trimming took 5 bases from V and 4 from J; bases not matched to a gene: 5. The germline V gene has CDR1 MNHEY and CDR2 SVGAGI. The CDR3 is CASSRDRVGYGYTF. DNA for the CDR3: TGTGCCAGCAGTCGGGACAGGGTGGGCTATGGCTACACCTTC.

The V call is TRBV5-1, the J call TRBJ1-6; 8 positions match TRBD1. This CDR3 is built from 15 residues. V dropped 3 bases and J dropped 7; count of bases not matched to a gene: 6. CDR1 is SGHRS and CDR2 is YFSETQ in the germline V gene. CDR3 loop: CASSSGQGGNSPLHF. CDR3 sequence (DNA): TGCGCCAGCAGCTCCGGACAGGGAGGGAATTCACCCCTCCACTTT.

The chain carries TRBV5-1 and TRBJ2-1, with 14 bases fitting TRBD2. V lost 3 bases to trimming and J lost 2 bases; unmatched junction nucleotides: 1. This CDR3 has 16 amino acids. Germline CDR1 SGHRS, CDR2 YFSETQ. This CDR3 reads CASSSGLAGAYNEQFF. DNA for the CDR3: TGCGCCAGCAGCTCGGGACTAGCGGGGGCCTACAATGAGCAGTTCTTC.

V is TRBV30 and J is TRBJ1-6; a possible D gene is TRBD1 (6 bases). The CDR3 runs 13 residues. Per the germline V gene, CDR1 is GTSNPN and CDR2 is SVGIG (reference sequence). V was trimmed by 0 bases and J by 11 bases, leaving 11 bases between them. The CDR3 DNA reads TGTGCCTGGAGTGTAAAGGGGGAGGCACCCCTCCACTTT. Translated: CAWSVKGEAPLHF.

This clone was found once. J is TRBJ1-1 and V is TRBV9; 7 bases fit TRBD1. The CDR3 extends over 14 amino acids. V was pared by 3 bases and J by 5 bases, with 7 bases of the junction left unmatched. The V gene's germline CDR1 is SGDLS and CDR2 YYNGEE. The DNA for the CDR3 is TGTGCCAGCAGCGAGGAACAGGGGAGGACTGAAGCTTTCTTT. It is translated as CASSEEQGRTEAFF.

This clone appeared a few times. This chain links TRBV5-4 with TRBJ2-2; D ambiguous. Germline V gives CDR1 SGHNT, CDR2 YYREEE (reference sequence). The germline V and J ends were trimmed by 4 bases and 5 bases, with 15 bases remaining between them. The CDR3 contains 15 residues. The chain's CDR3 is CASSPETRRTGELFF. CDR3 bases: TGTGCCAGCAGCCCCGAAACGCGTAGGACCGGGGAGCTGTTTTTT.

The J gene is TRBJ2-1, the V gene TRBV4-1; D call uncertain. CDR1 and CDR2 from the germline V gene are MGHRA and YSYEKL. Trimming removed 0 bases at V and 10 bases at J, with 19 bases between. The CDR3 is made up of 16 amino acids. In nucleotides, the CDR3 is TGCGCCAGCAGCCAAGATCGGCTGGCCCAAGGTGGAGAGCAGTTCTTC. Translating it yields CASSQDRLAQGGEQFF.

This clone was seen once. The chain has TRBV7-6 and TRBJ2-7; D unresolved. The germline CDR1 and CDR2 sequences are SGHVS and FNYEAQ. The germline V and J ends were trimmed by 0 bases and 2 bases, with 8 bases remaining between them. This CDR3 has 14 residues. CDR3 nucleotides: TGTGCCAGCAGCTTAGCCCCGGCCGCCTACGAGCAGTACTTC. It specifies CASSLAPAAYEQYF.

This clone occurred a few times. The chain links TRBV5-5 to TRBJ1-6; D not certain. V shed 3 bases and J shed 1 base, with 11 bases lying between them. In germline, CDR1 is SGHKS, CDR2 YYEKEE (reference sequence). The CDR3 is 16 residues long. In DNA, the CDR3 is TGTGCCAGCAGCTCGGACCAACGGTCCTATAATTCACCCCTCCACTTT. Its protein is CASSSDQRSYNSPLHF.

CDR3 DNA: TGTGCCAGCAGCTCGGGCCTGAATCAGCCCCAGCATTTT. It encodes CASSSGLNQPQHF. This chain connects TRBV7-9 to TRBJ1-5, with D uncertain. Germline CDR1 SEHNR, CDR2 FQNEAQ (reference sequence). The CDR3 covers 13 residues. Trimming pared 4 bases from V and 4 bases from J, leaving 8 bases between.

This sequence joins TRBV30 and TRBJ2-3; 7 nucleotides line up with TRBD2. This CDR3 is built from 17 residues. Losses at the gene ends were 2 bases for V and 0 bases for J; bases not matched to a gene: 11. CDR1 and CDR2 from the germline V gene are GTSNPN and SVGIG (reference sequence). The CDR3 region has the DNA TGTGCCTGGAGTTACCTCGGGGCCGGGGGGAGCACAGATACGCAGTATTTT. It yields the protein CAWSYLGAGGSTDTQYF.

The chain couples TRBV20-1 to TRBJ2-2; TRBD2 is a possible D gene (6 bases). CDR1 and CDR2 from the germline V gene are DFQATT and SNEGSKA (reference sequence). The CDR3 has 11 residues. The germline V and J ends were trimmed by 6 bases and 15 bases, with 17 bases remaining between them. CDR3 coding DNA: TGCAGTGCATCGGGACTCCTGGGTTTGTTTTTT. Encoded protein: CSASGLLGLFF.

The chain combines TRBV7-9 with TRBJ1-5; D uncertain. Trimming took off 1 base at V and 0 bases at J, with 10 bases between the two ends. The CDR3 is 16 amino acids. Germline loops: CDR1 SEHNR, CDR2 FQNEAQ (reference sequence). The CDR3 nucleotides read TGTGCCAGCAGCTTAGAGGTAGGCGGTAGCAATCAGCCCCAGCATTTT. It encodes CASSLEVGGSNQPQHF.

V is TRBV14 and J is TRBJ1-4; TRBD1 is a possible D gene (6 bases). The CDR3 has 16 residues. V lost 3 bases and J lost 3, with 14 bases in between. The V gene's germline CDR1 is SGHDN and CDR2 FVKESK. The chain's CDR3 is CASSQSGGAANEKLFF. The CDR3 region has the DNA TGTGCCAGCAGCCAGTCGGGGGGGGCTGCTAATGAAAAACTGTTTTTT.

The chain uses TRBV6-1 and TRBJ2-2; D call uncertain. This CDR3 comprises 11 residues. Germline V lookup: CDR1 MNHNS, CDR2 SASEGT. V lost 7 bases and J lost 7, with 7 bases in between. The CDR3 reads CASTYGGELFF. In DNA, the CDR3 is TGTGCCAGCACCTATGGCGGGGAGCTGTTTTTT.

In its sample, this clone was seen a few times. J is TRBJ2-1 and V is TRBV4-2; TRBD2 agrees at 8 bases. The CDR3 totals 17 residues. After removal of 0 bases from V and 1 base from J, the junction contained 5 bases not matched to a gene. The germline V gene has CDR1 LGHNA and CDR2 YNFKEQ. The CDR3 is CASSQDLSGSSYNEQFF. The DNA of the CDR3 is TGTGCCAGCAGCCAAGACCTAAGCGGGAGTTCCTACAATGAGCAGTTCTTC.

In the case of this clone: Compared with germline, one end of the junction differs, possibly owing to a read error. This sample also contains other DNA sequences that code for the same CDR3. The rearrangement links TRBV2 to TRBJ2-6; either TRBD1 or TRBD2 may supply D (5 bases each). In germline, CDR1 is SNHLY, CDR2 FYNNEI. The CDR3 length is 15 residues. CDR3 sequence (DNA): TGTGCTAGCAGTGGGACGGGCTCTGGGGCCAACGTCCTGACTTTC. This translates into CASSGTGSGANVLTF.

This chain links TRBV7-9 with TRBJ1-3; D possibly corresponds to TRBD1 (5 bases). The CDR3 extends over 16 amino acids. Trimming pared 4 bases from V and 4 bases from J, leaving 17 bases between. Germline V lookup: CDR1 SEHNR, CDR2 FQNEAQ (reference sequence). The CDR3 coding sequence is TGTGCCAGCAGCTCTCGTTTAGCAGGGTACGGAAACACCATATATTTT. Encoded protein: CASSSRLAGYGNTIYF.

This chain uses TRBV7-2 with TRBJ1-6; no definite D call. Trimming cost V 2 bases and J 10 bases, with 18 bases left between them. CDR1 and CDR2 from the germline V gene are SGHTA and FQGNSA. The CDR3 covers 16 residues. The CDR3 spells CASSLLSGTQGSPLHF. CDR3 sequence (DNA): TGTGCCAGCAGCTTATTATCGGGAACTCAAGGGTCACCCCTCCACTTT.

The chain couples TRBV10-2 to TRBJ2-7, with a weak D call TRBD2 (6 bases). The length of the CDR3 is 13 residues. V was pared by 7 bases and J by 0 bases, with 10 bases between. Germline V lookup: CDR1 WSHSY, CDR2 SAAADI. In nucleotides, the CDR3 is TGCGCCAGCAAGGCGGGGAGCTCCTACGAGCAGTACTTC. Protein: CASKAGSSYEQYF.

CDR3 DNA: TGTGCCTGGAGTTTGGACAGGGGGAATCAGCCCCAGCATTTT. This sequence encodes CAWSLDRGNQPQHF. The V and J genes are TRBV30 and TRBJ1-5, with 10 nucleotides matching TRBD1. J was trimmed by 4 bases and V by 2 bases; bases with no gene match: 2. Germline V gives CDR1 GTSNPN, CDR2 SVGIG (reference sequence). This CDR3 has 14 residues.